This T cell receptor (beta chain) derives from a study of blood T cell repertoires in COVID-19. At the level of the study: COVID-19 samples, acute and convalescent, were from the United States, Italy and Spain.

The authors' processing: Reference gene primers were amplified, and this amplification served to estimate nucleated cell counts. TCRdb keeps only in-frame clones here, not all; method: immunoSEQ multiplex PCR. V and J calls and clone size are copied from that table; D and trimming were computed from the DNA. The sample carries roughly 170,000 clones, around two thirds recorded once. The germline V gene encodes CDR1 SGHRS and CDR2 YFSETQ. CDR3 size: 14 residues. The V end lost 5 bases, the J end lost 0 bases, and 8 bases lay between the germline ends. Material: peripheral blood. The V call is TRBV5-1, the J call TRBJ1-4; no definite D call. The clonotype was recovered from a woman at least 80 years old with acute or convalescent COVID-19. The CDR3 here is CASSVAATNEKLFF. Here the CDR3 DNA reads TGCGCCAGCAGTGTAGCAGCAACTAATGAAAAACTGTTTTTT.